This TCR beta chain is drawn from a study of blood T cells in healthy people across ages. A second PCR, run for about 7 to 11 cycles, used a sample-barcoded 5' primer plus a J-beta primer mix. Every sample gave at least 3 million paired-end reads containing CDR3. One entry per CDR3 protein results from TCRdb running MiXCR on the 5' RACE reads. The table records hundreds of thousands of distinct CDR3 sequences, approximately 30% of them present only once. Trimming took off 4 bases at V and 0 bases at J, with 10 bases between the two ends. The CDR3 contains 15 residues. Germline V gives CDR1 MNHNS, CDR2 SASEGT. This clonotype has more than one count but fewer than ten. Its antigen is unknown. Study findings and constraints: With naive T cell percentage, TCR beta diversity showed a strong correlation. A greater number of naive CD4+ cells and higher diversity distinguished long-lived donors from aged donors.

Each sample had at least 6 million PBMCs isolated. This chain connects TRBV6-1 to TRBJ1-3; D ambiguous. The source of this sequence is a woman older than 75 in good health. Sequencing was carried out using blood. The CDR3 bases are TGTGCCAGCAGTGGAGGATTAAGCTCTGGAAACACCATATATTTT. Residues: CASSGGLSSGNTIYF.